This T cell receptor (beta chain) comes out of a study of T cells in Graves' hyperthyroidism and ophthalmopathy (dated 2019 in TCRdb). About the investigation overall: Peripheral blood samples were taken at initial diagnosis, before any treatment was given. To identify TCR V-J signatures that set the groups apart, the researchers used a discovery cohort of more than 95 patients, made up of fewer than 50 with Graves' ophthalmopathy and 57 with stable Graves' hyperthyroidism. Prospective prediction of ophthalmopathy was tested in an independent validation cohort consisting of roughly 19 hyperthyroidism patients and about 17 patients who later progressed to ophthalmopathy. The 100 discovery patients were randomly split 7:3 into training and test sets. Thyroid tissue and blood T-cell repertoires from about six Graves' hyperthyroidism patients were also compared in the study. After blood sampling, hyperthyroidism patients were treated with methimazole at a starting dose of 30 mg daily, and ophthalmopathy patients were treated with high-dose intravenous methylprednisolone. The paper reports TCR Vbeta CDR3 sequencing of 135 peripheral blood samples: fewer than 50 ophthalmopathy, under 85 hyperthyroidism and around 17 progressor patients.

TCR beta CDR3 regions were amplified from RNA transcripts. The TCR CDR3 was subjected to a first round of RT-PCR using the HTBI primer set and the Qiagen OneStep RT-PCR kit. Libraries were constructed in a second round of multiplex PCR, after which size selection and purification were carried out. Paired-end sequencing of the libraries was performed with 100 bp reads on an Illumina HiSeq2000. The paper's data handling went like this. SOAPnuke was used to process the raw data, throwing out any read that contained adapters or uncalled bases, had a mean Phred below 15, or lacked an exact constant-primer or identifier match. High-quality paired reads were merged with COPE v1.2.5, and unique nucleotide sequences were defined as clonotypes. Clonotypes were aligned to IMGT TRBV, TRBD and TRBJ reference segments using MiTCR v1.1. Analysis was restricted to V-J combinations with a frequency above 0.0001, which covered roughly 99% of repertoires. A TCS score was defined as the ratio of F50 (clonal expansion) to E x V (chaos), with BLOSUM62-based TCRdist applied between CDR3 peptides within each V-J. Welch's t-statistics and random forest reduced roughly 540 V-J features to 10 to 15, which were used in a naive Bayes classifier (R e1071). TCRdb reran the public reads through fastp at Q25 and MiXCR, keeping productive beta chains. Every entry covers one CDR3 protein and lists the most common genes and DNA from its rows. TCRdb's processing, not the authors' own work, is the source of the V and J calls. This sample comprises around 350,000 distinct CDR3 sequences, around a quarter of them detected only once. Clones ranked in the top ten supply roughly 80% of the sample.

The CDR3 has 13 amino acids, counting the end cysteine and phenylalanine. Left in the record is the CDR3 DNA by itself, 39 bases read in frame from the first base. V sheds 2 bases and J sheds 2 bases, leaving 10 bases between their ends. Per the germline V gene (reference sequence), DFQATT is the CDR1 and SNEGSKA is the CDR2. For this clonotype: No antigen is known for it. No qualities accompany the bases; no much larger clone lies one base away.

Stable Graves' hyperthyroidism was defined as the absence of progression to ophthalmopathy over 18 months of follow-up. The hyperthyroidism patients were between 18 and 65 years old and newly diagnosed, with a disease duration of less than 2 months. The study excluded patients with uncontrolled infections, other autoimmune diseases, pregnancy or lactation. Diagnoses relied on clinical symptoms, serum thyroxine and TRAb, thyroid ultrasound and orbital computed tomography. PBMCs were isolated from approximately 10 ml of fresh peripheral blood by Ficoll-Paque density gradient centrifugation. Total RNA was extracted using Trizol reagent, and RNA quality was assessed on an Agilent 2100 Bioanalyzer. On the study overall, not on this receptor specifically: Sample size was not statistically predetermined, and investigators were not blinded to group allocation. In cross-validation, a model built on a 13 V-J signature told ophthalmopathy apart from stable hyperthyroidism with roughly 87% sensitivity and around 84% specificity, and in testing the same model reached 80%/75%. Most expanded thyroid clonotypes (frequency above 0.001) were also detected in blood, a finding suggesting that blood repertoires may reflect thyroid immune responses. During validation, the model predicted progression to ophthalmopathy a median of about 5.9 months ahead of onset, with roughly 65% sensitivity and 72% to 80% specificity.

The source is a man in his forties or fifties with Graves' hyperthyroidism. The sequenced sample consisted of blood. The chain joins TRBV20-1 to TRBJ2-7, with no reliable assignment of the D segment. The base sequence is TGCAGTGCTAGATCCTACTCTACCTACGAGCAGTACTTC. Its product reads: CSARSYSTYEQYF.